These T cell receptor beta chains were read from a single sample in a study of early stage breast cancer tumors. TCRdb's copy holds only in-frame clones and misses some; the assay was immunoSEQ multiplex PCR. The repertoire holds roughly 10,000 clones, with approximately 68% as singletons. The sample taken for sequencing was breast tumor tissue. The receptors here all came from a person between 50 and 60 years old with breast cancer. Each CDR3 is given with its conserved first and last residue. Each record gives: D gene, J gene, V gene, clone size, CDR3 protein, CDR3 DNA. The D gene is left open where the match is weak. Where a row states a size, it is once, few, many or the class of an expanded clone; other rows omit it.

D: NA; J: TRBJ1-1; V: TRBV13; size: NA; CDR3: CASSLVENTEAFF; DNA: TGTGCCAGCAGCTTAGTAGAGAACACTGAAGCTTTCTTT
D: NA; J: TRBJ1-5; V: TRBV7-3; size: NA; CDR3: CASSSGGVNQPQHF; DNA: TGTGCCAGCAGCTCCGGCGGGGTCAATCAGCCCCAGCATTTT
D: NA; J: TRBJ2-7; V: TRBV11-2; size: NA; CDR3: CASSLAWLGRGGTYEQYF; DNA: TGTGCCAGCAGCTTAGCCTGGTTGGGCAGGGGAGGCACCTACGAGCAGTACTTC
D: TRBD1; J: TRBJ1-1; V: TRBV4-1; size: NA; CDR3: CASSQDSSGTGGRRSTEAFF; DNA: TGCGCCAGCAGCCAAGATAGCTCCGGGACAGGGGGCAGACGGAGCACTGAAGCTTTCTTT
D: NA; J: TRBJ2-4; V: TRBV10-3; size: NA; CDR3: CAISESDRSGPRNIQYF; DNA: TGTGCCATCAGTGAGTCGGACAGATCTGGGCCCAGAAACATTCAGTACTTC
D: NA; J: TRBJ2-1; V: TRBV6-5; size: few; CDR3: CASRETGNEQFF; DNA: TGTGCCAGCAGGGAGACAGGCAATGAGCAGTTCTTC
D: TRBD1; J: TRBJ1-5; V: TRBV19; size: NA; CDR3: CASRTGFQPQHF; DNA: TGTGCCAGTAGGACAGGGTTTCAGCCCCAGCATTTT
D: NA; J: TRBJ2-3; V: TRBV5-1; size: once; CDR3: CASSPGGGPDTQYF; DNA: TGCGCCAGCAGCCCTGGAGGGGGCCCAGATACGCAGTATTTT
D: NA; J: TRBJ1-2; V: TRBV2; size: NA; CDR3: CASSEATTHYGYTF; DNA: TGTGCCAGCAGTGAAGCTACCACACACTATGGCTACACCTTC
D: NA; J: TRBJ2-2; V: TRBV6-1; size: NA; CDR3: CASSVVGVSIGELFF; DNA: TGTGCCAGCAGTGTGGTGGGGGTGTCAATCGGGGAGCTGTTTTTT
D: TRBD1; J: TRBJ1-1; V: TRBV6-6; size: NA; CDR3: CASRLRDRVTEAFF; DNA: TGTGCCAGCAGACTCCGGGACAGGGTCACTGAAGCTTTCTTT
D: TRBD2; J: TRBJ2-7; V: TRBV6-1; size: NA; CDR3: CASSEWGLAGGLSYEQYF; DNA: TGTGCCAGCAGTGAATGGGGGCTAGCGGGGGGGCTATCCTACGAGCAGTACTTC
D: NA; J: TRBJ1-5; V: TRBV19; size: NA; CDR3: CASSGNFRGNQPQHF; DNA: TGTGCCAGTAGTGGCAATTTCAGGGGCAATCAGCCCCAGCATTTT
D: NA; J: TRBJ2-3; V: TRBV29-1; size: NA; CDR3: CSAQRDTRTDTQYF; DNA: TGCAGCGCCCAACGGGACACCCGCACAGATACGCAGTATTTT
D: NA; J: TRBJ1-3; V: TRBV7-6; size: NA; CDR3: CASSLGRLTSGNTIYF; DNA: TGTGCCAGCAGCTTAGGGCGACTGACTTCTGGAAACACCATATATTTT
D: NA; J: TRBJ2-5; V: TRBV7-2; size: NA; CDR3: CASSWGSAAGQETQYF; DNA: TGTGCCAGCAGCTGGGGTAGTGCGGCGGGACAAGAGACCCAGTACTTC
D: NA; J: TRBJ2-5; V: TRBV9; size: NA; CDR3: CASSVVSGETQYF; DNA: TGTGCCAGCAGCGTAGTGAGTGGAGAGACCCAGTACTTC
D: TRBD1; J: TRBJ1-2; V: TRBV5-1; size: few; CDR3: CASSPGGIYGYTF; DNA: TGCGCCAGCAGCCCAGGGGGCATCTATGGCTACACCTTC
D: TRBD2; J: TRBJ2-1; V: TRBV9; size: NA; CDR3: CASSVGGRVYNEQFF; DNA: TGTGCCAGCAGCGTAGGCGGGAGGGTATACAATGAGCAGTTCTTC
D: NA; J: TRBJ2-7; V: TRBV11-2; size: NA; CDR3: CASSHDGSYEQYF; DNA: TGTGCCAGCAGCCACGACGGATCCTACGAGCAGTACTTC
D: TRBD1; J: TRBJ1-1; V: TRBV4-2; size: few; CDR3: CASSQMPGQYINTEAFF; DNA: TGTGCCAGCAGCCAAATGCCGGGACAGTACATTAACACTGAAGCTTTCTTT
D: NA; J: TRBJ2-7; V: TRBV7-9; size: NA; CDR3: CASISQGGSSEQYF; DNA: TGTGCCAGCATCTCCCAGGGCGGATCCTCCGAGCAGTACTTC